This T cell receptor (beta chain) was recovered during a study of vaccination and CD4 T cells after COVID-19. The overall study: With a range of 35 to 161, the median interval from diagnosis to drawing post-COVID samples was around 93 days. Each control was exposed to a CEFX pool, an HIV-1 Nef pool, or no peptide at all.

Researchers used the Oncomine TCR Beta short-read assay to sequence DNA from cultured CD4+ T cells. From CD4+ T cells that had been cultured, genomic DNA was extracted. From the PCR reads, TCRdb called clonotypes with MiXCR, one entry per CDR3 protein. The table lists several thousand distinct CDR3 sequences, roughly a third of them singletons. Treatment meaning: approximately nine-day PBMC culture with coronavirus spike peptide pools or control peptides (ViraFEST assay). From the unexposed donor, CD4+ T cells were collected ahead of the COVID-19 pandemic (2011-2018). As for this clonotype: Its antigen is not identified.

Per germline, CDR1 SGHNT and CDR2 YYREEE (reference sequence). V dropped 0 bases and J dropped 2; count of bases not matched to a gene: 16. The CDR3 is 19 amino acids. The sequence was obtained from a human donor in good health. The V and J genes are TRBV5-4 and TRBJ2-5; the match to TRBD2 covers 7 bases. Source material: CD4+ T cells from blood, cultured in vitro. CDR3 sequence: CASSLVGGWASGAQETQYF. CDR3 DNA: TGTGCCAGCAGCTTGGTCGGGGGGTGGGCTAGCGGAGCTCAAGAGACCCAGTACTTC.